This T cell receptor beta chain was found in a study of blood T cells in healthy people across ages. General observations from the study: TCR beta diversity per million T cells fell roughly linearly with age.

This clonotype appeared a few times. Its matching antigen is unknown. The use of a sample-barcoded 5' primer and a J-beta primer mix characterized a second PCR of roughly 6 to 12 cycles. One entry per CDR3 protein results from TCRdb running MiXCR on the 5' RACE reads. This table has more than 600,000 distinct CDR3 sequences, 20% to 25% appearing once. Deletions cut 4 bases from V and 1 base from J, with 13 bases between. CDR3 length: 15 amino acids. With each sample, at least 5 micrograms of total RNA were extracted. The same data also went into a second study, on T cells of mothers and their children. That source notes: Over five children and their three healthy Caucasian mothers were the donors. It was related mother-child pairs that showed slightly higher overlap than unrelated pairs, without reaching significance.

Sample: blood. The source is a boy aged 10-17 years in good health. This sequence joins TRBV12-3 or TRBV12-4 and TRBJ1-1; D possibly corresponds to TRBD1 (6 bases). CDR3 region: CASSSLRGGNTEAFF. The CDR3 coding sequence is TGTGCCAGCAGTTCTCTCAGGGGTGGGAACACTGAAGCTTTCTTT.